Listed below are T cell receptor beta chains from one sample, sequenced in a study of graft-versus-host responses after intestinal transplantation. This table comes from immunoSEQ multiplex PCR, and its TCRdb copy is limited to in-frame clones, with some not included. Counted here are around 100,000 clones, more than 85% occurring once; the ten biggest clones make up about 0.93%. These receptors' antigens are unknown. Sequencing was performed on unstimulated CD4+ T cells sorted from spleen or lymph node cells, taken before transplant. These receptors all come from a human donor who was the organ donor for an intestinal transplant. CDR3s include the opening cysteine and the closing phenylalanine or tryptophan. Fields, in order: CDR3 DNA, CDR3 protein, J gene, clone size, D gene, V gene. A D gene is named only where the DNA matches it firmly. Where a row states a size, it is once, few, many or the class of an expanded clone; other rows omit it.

DNA: TGCGCCAGCAGCCAAGGCCCACGGGGGACCACAGATACGCAGTATTTT
CDR3: CASSQGPRGTTDTQYF
J: TRBJ2-3
size: -
D: -
V: TRBV4-1

DNA: TGTGCCAGCAGCTCCGGGACAGTAACCTACAATGAGCAGTTCTTC
CDR3: CASSSGTVTYNEQFF
J: TRBJ2-1
size: once
D: TRBD1
V: TRBV5-8

DNA: TGTGCCACCAAGAGGGCAGGGGGCTCCTACGAGCAGTACTTC
CDR3: CATKRAGGSYEQYF
J: TRBJ2-7
size: -
D: TRBD1
V: TRBV6-1

DNA: TGTGCCAGCAGTCCGGGAGTGCCAGTCTCTGGGGCCAACGTCCTGACTTTC
CDR3: CASSPGVPVSGANVLTF
J: TRBJ2-6
size: -
D: -
V: TRBV2

DNA: TGTGCCAGTAGTATTGGAGGGGGCAACGAGCAGTACTTC
CDR3: CASSIGGGNEQYF
J: TRBJ2-7
size: -
D: -
V: TRBV19

DNA: TGCAGCGTTGACAGGGGGCAAGAGACCCAGTACTTC
CDR3: CSVDRGQETQYF
J: TRBJ2-5
size: -
D: TRBD1
V: TRBV29-1

DNA: TGTGCCAGCTGTGCCGCCGGGACAGGGTCTTTCGAGCAGTACTTC
CDR3: CASCAAGTGSFEQYF
J: TRBJ2-7
size: -
D: TRBD1
V: TRBV6-1

DNA: TGTGCCAGCTCACTAACGGGAAGCCCCTACGAGCAGTACTTC
CDR3: CASSLTGSPYEQYF
J: TRBJ2-7
size: -
D: -
V: TRBV18

DNA: TGTGCCAGCAGTTCCGTAAACCGGGACAGGGGCTCGAACACTGAAGCTTTCTTT
CDR3: CASSSVNRDRGSNTEAFF
J: TRBJ1-1
size: -
D: TRBD1
V: TRBV28

DNA: TGTGCCAGCAGCGGTGACAGGGGGAGCTATGGCTACACCTTC
CDR3: CASSGDRGSYGYTF
J: TRBJ1-2
size: -
D: TRBD1
V: TRBV9

DNA: TGTGCCAGCTCCCCCCCGGGACAGCCATACGAGCAGTACTTC
CDR3: CASSPPGQPYEQYF
J: TRBJ2-7
size: -
D: TRBD1
V: TRBV6-5

DNA: TGTGCCAGCAAAGGAACAGACTCTGGAAACACCATATATTTT
CDR3: CASKGTDSGNTIYF
J: TRBJ1-3
size: few
D: -
V: TRBV6-6

DNA: TGTGCCAGCAGTTTCGACAGGGCGAACACCGGGGAGCTGTTTTTT
CDR3: CASSFDRANTGELFF
J: TRBJ2-2
size: -
D: TRBD1
V: TRBV6-4

DNA: TGTGCCAGCAGCCAAGATCGATACAGGGAGGCTTTCTTT
CDR3: CASSQDRYREAFF
J: TRBJ1-1
size: -
D: -
V: TRBV4-2

DNA: TGCGCCAGCAGCGTGACCTCAGGATTCGCCGGGGAGCTGTTTTTT
CDR3: CASSVTSGFAGELFF
J: TRBJ2-2
size: once
D: -
V: TRBV5-1

DNA: TGTGCCTGGAGTGGGGCAGGGGATTTTAACAGCAATCAGCCCCAGCATTTT
CDR3: CAWSGAGDFNSNQPQHF
J: TRBJ1-5
size: -
D: -
V: TRBV30